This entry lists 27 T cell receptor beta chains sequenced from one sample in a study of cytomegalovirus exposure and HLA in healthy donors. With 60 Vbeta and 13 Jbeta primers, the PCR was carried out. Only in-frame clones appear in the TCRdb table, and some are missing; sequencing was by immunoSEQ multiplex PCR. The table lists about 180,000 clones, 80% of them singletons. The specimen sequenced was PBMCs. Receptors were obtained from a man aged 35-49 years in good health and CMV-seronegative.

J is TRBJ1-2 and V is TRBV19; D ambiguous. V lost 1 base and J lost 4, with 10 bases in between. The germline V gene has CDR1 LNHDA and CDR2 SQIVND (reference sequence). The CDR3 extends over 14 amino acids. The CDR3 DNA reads TGTGCCAGTAGTATAGGGGCGGGCTCCTATGGCTACACCTTC. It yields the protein CASSIGAGSYGYTF.

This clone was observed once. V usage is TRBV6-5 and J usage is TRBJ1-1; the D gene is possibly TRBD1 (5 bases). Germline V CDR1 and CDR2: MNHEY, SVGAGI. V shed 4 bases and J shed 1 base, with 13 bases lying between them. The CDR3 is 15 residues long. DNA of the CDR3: TGTGCCAGCAGTTTGGGACTCCTAAGGAACACTGAAGCTTTCTTT. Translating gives CASSLGLLRNTEAFF.

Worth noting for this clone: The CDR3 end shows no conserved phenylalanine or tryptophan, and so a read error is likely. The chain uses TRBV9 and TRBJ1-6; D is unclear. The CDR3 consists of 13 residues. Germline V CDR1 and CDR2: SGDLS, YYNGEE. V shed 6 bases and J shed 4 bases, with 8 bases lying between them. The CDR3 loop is CASNNLYNSPLHL. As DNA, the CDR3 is TGTGCCAGCAACAATTTGTATAATTCACCCCTCCACCTT.

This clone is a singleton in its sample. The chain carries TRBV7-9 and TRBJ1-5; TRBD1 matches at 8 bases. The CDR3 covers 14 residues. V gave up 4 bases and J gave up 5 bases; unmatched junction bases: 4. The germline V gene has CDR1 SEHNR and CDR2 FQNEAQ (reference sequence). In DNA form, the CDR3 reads TGTGCCAGCAGCTCGGACAGGGTGGATCAGCCCCAGCATTTT. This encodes CASSSDRVDQPQHF.

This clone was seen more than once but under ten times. CDR3 in DNA: TGCGCCAGCAGCTTGGGGGATGGGGCCGACGAGCAGTACTTC. Its protein is CASSLGDGADEQYF. The V gene is TRBV5-1, the J gene TRBJ2-5, with D possibly being TRBD1 (5 bases). The end of the DNA fits TRBJ2-7 better, so the J call may be wrong. CDR1 and CDR2 from the germline V gene are SGHRS and YFSETQ. The CDR3 loop spans 14 amino acids.

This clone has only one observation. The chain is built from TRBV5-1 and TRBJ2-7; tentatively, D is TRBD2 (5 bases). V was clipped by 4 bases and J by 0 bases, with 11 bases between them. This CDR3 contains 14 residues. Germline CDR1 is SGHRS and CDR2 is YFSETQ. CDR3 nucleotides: TGCGCCAGCAGCCACCTCGGACTCTCCTACGAGCAGTACTTC. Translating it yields CASSHLGLSYEQYF.

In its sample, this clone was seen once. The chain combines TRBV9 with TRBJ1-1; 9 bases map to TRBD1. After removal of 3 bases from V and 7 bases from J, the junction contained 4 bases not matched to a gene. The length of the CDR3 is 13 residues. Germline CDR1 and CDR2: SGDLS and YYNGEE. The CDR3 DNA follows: TGTGCCAGCAGCGCACAGGGGGCAGTTGAAGCTTTCTTT. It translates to CASSAQGAVEAFF.

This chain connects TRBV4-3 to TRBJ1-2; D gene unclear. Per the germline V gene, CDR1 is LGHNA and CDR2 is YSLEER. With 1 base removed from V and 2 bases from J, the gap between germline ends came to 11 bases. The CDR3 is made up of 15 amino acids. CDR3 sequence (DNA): TGCGCCAGCAGCCAAGCCTTCGCTGAGAACTATGGCTACACCTTC. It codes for CASSQAFAENYGYTF.

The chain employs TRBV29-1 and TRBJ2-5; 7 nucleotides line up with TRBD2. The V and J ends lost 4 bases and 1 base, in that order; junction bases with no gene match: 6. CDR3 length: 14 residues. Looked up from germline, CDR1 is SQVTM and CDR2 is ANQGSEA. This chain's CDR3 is CSVVYREAQETQYF. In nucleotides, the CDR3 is TGCAGCGTTGTCTATCGGGAGGCCCAAGAGACCCAGTACTTC.

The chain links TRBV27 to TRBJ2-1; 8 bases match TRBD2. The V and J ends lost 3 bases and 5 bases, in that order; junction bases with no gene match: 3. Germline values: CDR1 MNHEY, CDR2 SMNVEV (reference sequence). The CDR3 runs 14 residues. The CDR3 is CASSLSGSHNEQFF. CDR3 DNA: TGTGCCAGCAGTTTGAGCGGGAGTCACAATGAGCAGTTCTTC.

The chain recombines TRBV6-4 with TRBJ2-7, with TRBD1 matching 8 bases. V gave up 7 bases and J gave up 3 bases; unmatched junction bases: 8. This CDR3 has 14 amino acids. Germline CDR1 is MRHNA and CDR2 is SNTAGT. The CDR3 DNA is TGTGCCAGCACCCGGACAGGGATCTTCTACGAGCAGTACTTC. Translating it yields CASTRTGIFYEQYF.

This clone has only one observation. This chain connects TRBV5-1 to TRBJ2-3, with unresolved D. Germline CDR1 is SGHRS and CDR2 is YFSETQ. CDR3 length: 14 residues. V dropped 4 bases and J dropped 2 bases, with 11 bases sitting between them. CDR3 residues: CASSPQTSTDTQYF. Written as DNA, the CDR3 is TGCGCCAGCAGCCCTCAAACTTCCACAGATACGCAGTATTTT.

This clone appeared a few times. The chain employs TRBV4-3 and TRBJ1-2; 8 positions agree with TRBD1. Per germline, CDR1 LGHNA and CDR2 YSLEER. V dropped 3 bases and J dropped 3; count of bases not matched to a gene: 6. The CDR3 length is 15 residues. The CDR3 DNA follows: TGCGCCAGCAGCCAGCGACAGGGGAACGACTATGGCTACACCTTC. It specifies CASSQRQGNDYGYTF.

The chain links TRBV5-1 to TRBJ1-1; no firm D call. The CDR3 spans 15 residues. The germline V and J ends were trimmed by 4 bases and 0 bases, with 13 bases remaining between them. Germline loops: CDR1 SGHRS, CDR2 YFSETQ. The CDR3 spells CASSPRLPMNTEAFF. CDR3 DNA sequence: TGCGCCAGCAGCCCGAGACTGCCCATGAACACTGAAGCTTTCTTT. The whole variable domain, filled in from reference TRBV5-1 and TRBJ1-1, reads KAGVTQTPRYLIKTRGQQVTLSCSPISGHRSVSWYQQTPGQGLQFLFEYFSETQRNKGNFPGRFSGRQFSNSRSEMNVSTLELGDSALYLCASSPRLPMNTEAFFGQGTRLTVV.

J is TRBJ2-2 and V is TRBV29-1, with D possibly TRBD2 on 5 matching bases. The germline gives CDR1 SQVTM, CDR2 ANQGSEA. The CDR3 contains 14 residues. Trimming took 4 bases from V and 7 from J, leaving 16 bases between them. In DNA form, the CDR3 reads TGCAGCGTTGGAGGGCTGGGCTTCGGCGGGGAGCTGTTTTTT. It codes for CSVGGLGFGGELFF.

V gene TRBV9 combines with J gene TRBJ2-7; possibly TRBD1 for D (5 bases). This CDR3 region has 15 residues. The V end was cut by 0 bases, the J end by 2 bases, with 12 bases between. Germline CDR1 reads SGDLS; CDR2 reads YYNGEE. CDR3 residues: CASSVGGQGPYEQYF. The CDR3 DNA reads TGTGCCAGCAGCGTAGGAGGTCAGGGTCCCTACGAGCAGTACTTC.

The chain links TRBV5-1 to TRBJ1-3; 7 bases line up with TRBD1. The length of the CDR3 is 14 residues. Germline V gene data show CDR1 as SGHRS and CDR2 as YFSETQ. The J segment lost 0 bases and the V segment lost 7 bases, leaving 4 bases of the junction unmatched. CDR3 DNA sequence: TGCGCCAGCGCGCAGGGGGTCTCTGGAAACACCATATATTTT. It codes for CASAQGVSGNTIYF.

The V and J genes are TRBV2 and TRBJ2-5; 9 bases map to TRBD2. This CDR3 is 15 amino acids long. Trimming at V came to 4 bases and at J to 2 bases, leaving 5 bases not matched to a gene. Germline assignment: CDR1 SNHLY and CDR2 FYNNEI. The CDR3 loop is CASSGGLAGQETQYF. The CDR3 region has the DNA TGTGCCAGCAGTGGGGGGCTAGCGGGACAAGAGACCCAGTACTTC.

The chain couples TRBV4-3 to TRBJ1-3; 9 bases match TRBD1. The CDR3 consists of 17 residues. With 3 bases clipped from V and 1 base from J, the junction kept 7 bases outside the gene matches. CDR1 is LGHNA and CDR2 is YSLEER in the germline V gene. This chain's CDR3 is CASSHSHGQGSGNTIYF. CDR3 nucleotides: TGCGCCAGCAGCCATTCCCATGGACAGGGGTCTGGAAACACCATATATTTT.

CDR3 sequence: CASSARMNTEAFF. The CDR3 DNA reads as TGTGCCAGCAGTGCCAGAATGAACACTGAAGCTTTCTTT. The rearrangement uses TRBV6-4 and TRBJ1-1; D is unclear. V lost 4 bases to trimming and J lost 0 bases, with 6 bases between them. The CDR3 has 13 amino acids. The germline CDR1 and CDR2 sequences are MRHNA and SNTAGT.

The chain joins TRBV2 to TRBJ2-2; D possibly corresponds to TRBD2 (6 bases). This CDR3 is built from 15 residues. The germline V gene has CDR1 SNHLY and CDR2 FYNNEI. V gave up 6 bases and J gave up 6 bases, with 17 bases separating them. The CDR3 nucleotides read TGTGCCAGCAGCCACTCGGGAGTTGTGGCCGGGGAGCTGTTTTTT. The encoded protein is CASSHSGVVAGELFF.

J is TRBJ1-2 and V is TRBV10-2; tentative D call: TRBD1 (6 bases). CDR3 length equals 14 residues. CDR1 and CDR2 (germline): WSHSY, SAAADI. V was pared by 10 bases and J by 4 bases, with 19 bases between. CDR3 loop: CATVGGRSFYGYTF. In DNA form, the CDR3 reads TGCGCCACCGTCGGGGGGCGTTCCTTCTATGGCTACACCTTC.

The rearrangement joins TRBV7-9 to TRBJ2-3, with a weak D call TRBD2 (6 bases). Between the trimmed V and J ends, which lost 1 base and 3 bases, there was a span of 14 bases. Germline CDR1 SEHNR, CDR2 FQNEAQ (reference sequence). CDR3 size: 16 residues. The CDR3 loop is CASSLGRDGWTDTQYF. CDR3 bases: TGTGCCAGCAGCTTAGGGCGGGATGGATGGACAGATACGCAGTATTTT.

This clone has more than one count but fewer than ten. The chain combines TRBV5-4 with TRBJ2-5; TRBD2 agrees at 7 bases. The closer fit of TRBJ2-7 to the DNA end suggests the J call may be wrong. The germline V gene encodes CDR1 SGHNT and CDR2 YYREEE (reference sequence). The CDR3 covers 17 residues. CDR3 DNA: TGTGCCAGCAGCCCGTCAAGCGCGGGGGTGGTCGGCTACGAGCAGTACTTC. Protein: CASSPSSAGVVGYEQYF.

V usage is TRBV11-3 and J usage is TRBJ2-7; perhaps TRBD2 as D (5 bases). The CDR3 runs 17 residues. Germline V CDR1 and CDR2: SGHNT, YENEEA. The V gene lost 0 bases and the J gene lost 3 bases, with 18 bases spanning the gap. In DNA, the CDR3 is TGTGCCAGCAGCTTAGATCAAACCTTGGGCGGACTCTACGAGCAGTACTTC. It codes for CASSLDQTLGGLYEQYF.

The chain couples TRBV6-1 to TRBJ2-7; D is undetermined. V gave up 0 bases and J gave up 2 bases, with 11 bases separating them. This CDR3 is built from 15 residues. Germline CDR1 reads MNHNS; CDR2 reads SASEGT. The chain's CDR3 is CASSEAWAGPYEQYF. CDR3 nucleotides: TGTGCCAGCAGTGAAGCCTGGGCAGGTCCCTACGAGCAGTACTTC.

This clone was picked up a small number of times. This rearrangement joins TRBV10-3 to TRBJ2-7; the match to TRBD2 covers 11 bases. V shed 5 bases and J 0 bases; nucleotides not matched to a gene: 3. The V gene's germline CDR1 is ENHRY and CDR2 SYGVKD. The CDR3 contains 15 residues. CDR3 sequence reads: CAISTGLADSYEQYF. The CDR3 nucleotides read TGTGCCATCAGTACGGGACTAGCGGACTCCTACGAGCAGTACTTC.